These T cell receptor beta chains were read from a single sample in a study of blood T cell repertoires in COVID-19. Sequencing used immunoSEQ multiplex PCR; TCRdb keeps in-frame clones, though not all of them. Found here are roughly 62,000 clones, more than 65% of them singletons; the top ten hold roughly a tenth. The sequenced sample consisted of peripheral blood. These receptor sequences come from a man older than 75 with COVID-19, enrolled during active disease. Both conserved end residues are part of each CDR3. A D gene is named only where the DNA matches it firmly. Expanded clones get a size class; other rows say once, few or many, or leave the size out.

j_call v_call clone_size d_call cdr3_aa cdr3_nt
TRBJ2-2 TRBV19 . TRBD2 CASSWTSGDGELFF TGTGCCAGTAGCTGGACTAGCGGGGACGGGGAGCTGTTTTTT
TRBJ1-6 TRBV5-8 . . CASSYSSSTPLHF TGTGCCAGCAGCTACTCCTCCTCAACACCCCTCCACTTT
TRBJ2-1 TRBV6-1 . . CASSEALSSYNEQFF TGTGCCAGCAGTGAAGCTCTCAGCTCCTACAATGAGCAGTTCTTC
TRBJ2-5 TRBV3-1/TRBV3-2 . . CASSHRRGLQETQYF TGTGCCAGCTCCCACAGGCGGGGGCTCCAAGAGACCCAGTACTTC
TRBJ2-1 TRBV4-3 . . CASSQLQGLEQFF TGCGCCAGCAGCCAGCTACAGGGCCTTGAGCAGTTCTTC
TRBJ1-6 TRBV28 . . CASSLPGVYNSPLHF TGTGCCAGCAGTTTACCGGGGGTCTACAATTCACCCCTCCACTTT
TRBJ2-5 TRBV5-4 once . CASSHGGLAAQETQYF TGTGCCAGCAGCCACGGGGGGCTAGCGGCGCAAGAGACCCAGTACTTC
TRBJ2-3 TRBV10-2 . . CASSELAESTDTQYF TGCGCCAGCAGTGAGCTAGCAGAAAGCACAGATACGCAGTATTTT
TRBJ1-6 TRBV21-1 . . CASSRQTGSSYNSPLHF TGTGCCAGCAGCAGGCAGACAGGGAGCTCCTATAATTCACCCCTCCACTTT
TRBJ1-2 TRBV7-8 . TRBD1 CASSLAGTGGYGYTF TGTGCCAGCAGCTTAGCCGGGACAGGGGGCTATGGCTACACCTTC
TRBJ2-5 TRBV5-4 . . CASSSTGIQETQYF TGTGCCAGCAGCTCCACCGGGATCCAAGAGACCCAGTACTTC
TRBJ2-2 TRBV15 . TRBD2 CATSREASGAGELFF TGTGCCACCAGCAGAGAGGCTAGCGGGGCCGGGGAGCTGTTTTTT
TRBJ2-1 TRBV18 . TRBD1 CASSPRDRSEQFF TGTGCCAGCTCACCTCGGGACAGAAGTGAGCAGTTCTTC
TRBJ1-3 TRBV19 . TRBD1 CASSMRDRGVDTIYF TGTGCCAGTAGTATGAGGGACAGGGGGGTGGACACCATATATTTT
TRBJ1-6 TRBV6-1 . . CASSEGTELPLHF TGTGCCAGCAGTGAAGGGACAGAGTTACCCCTCCACTTT
TRBJ2-3 TRBV19 . . CASSIVPSDYTDTQYF TGTGCCAGTAGTATAGTGCCTAGCGATTACACAGATACGCAGTATTTT
TRBJ1-4 TRBV4-3 . TRBD1 CASSQVGQGVGEKLFF TGCGCCAGCAGCCAGGTCGGACAGGGGGTGGGTGAAAAACTGTTTTTT
TRBJ1-4 TRBV7-2 . TRBD1 CASSLTGIREKLFF TGTGCCAGCAGCCTGACAGGGATAAGAGAAAAACTGTTTTTT
TRBJ1-2 TRBV18 . TRBD1 CASSPQGQGIYGYTF TGTGCCAGCTCACCCCAGGGACAGGGAATCTATGGCTACACCTTC
TRBJ1-1 TRBV10-3 . TRBD1 CAISPGQFNTEAFF TGTGCCATCAGCCCGGGACAGTTTAACACTGAAGCTTTCTTT
TRBJ2-1 TRBV24-1 . TRBD1 CASRGQHYNEQFF TGTGCCTCTCGGGGACAGCATTACAATGAGCAGTTCTTC
TRBJ1-4 TRBV18 . TRBD1 CASSPTGGYEKLFF TGTGCCAGCTCACCTACAGGGGGCTATGAAAAACTGTTTTTT
TRBJ1-1 TRBV7-9 . TRBD1 CASSSGTGGLVSEAFF TGTGCCAGCAGCTCCGGGACAGGGGGTCTAGTGTCTGAAGCTTTCTTT
TRBJ2-1 TRBV4-3 . . CASSQDYGGDYSYNEQFF TGCGCCAGCAGCCAAGATTATGGAGGGGATTACTCCTACAATGAGCAGTTCTTC
TRBJ1-5 TRBV19 once TRBD1 CASSSTGAGTQHF TGTGCCAGTAGCAGTACAGGGGCGGGAACCCAGCATTTT
TRBJ2-7 TRBV10-3 . . CASRQDSYEQYF TGTGCCTCGAGACAGGACTCCTACGAGCAGTACTTC